The present entry profiles one T cell receptor (beta chain) with its context. Germline V gives CDR1 SGHTA, CDR2 FQGNSA. The CDR3 extends over 11 amino acids. V was clipped by 3 bases and J by 5 bases, with 3 bases between them. These data are taken from a study of OX40 agonist ivuxolimab in advanced cancers. For the study at large: Three partial responders included one hepatocellular carcinoma patient and two cutaneous melanoma patients.

Sequencing was performed with immunoSEQ multiplex PCR; in TCRdb, only in-frame clones are kept and a portion is missing. In the table there are 95,000 to 150,000 clones, 80% to 90% of which are singletons. The receptor comes from an adult with an advanced solid tumor such as melanoma, head and neck, liver or kidney cancer. The chain has TRBV7-2 and TRBJ2-3; D not certain. The specimen was CD4+ or CD8+ T cells sorted from blood, collected in a trial of the OX40 agonist ivuxolimab. CDR3 nucleotide sequence: TGTGCCAGCAGCTTTAAAGATACGCAGTATTTT. Its protein product is CASSFKDTQYF. Complete variable domain (other parts from reference TRBV7-2 and TRBJ2-3): GAGVSQSPSNKVTEKGKDVELRCDPISGHTALYWYRQSLGQGLEFLIYFQGNSAPDKSGLPSDRFSAERTGGSVSTLTIQRTQQEDSAVYLCASSFKDTQYFGPGTRLTVL.